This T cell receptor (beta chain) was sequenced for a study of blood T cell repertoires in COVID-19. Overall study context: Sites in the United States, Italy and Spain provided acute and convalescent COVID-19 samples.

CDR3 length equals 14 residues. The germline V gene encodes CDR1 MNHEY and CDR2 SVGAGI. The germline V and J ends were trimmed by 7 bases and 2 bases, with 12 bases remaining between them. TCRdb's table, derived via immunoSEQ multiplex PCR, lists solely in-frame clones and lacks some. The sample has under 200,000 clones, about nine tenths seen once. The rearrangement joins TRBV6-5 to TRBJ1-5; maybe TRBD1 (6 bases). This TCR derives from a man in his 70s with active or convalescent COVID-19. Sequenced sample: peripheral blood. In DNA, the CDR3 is TGTGCCAGCACCAGCAGGGGCGGCAATCAGCCCCAGCATTTT. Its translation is CASTSRGGNQPQHF.